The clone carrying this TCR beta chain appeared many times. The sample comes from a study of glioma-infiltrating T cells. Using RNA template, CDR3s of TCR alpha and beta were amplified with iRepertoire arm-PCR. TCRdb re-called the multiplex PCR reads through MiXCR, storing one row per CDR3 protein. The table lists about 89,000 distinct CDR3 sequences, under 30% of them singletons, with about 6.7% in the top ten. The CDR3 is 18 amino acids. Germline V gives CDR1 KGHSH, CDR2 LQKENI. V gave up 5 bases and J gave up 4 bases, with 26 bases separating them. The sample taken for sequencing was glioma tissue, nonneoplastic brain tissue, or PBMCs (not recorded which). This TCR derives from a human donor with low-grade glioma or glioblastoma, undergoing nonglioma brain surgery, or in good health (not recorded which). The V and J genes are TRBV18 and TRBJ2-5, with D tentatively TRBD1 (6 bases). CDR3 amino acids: CASSSETSGHRRGETQYF. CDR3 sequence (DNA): TGTGCCAGCTCATCGGAAACATCGGGACACCGGCGAGGAGAGACCCAGTACTTC.